These 6 T cell receptor beta chains came from one sample sequenced in a study of CD8+ T cells in alopecia areata. Sorting of pooled cutaneous lymph node cells used CD4, CD8alpha, NKG2D, NKG2ACE and other markers. It was cDNA, reverse transcribed from extracted RNA, that served as the sequencing template. The table came from immunoSEQ multiplex PCR; TCRdb's copy has only in-frame clones and leaves some out. Sampling found about 270,000 clones, none seen once. The sample taken for sequencing was CD4+ T cells sorted from a lymph node. These receptors came from a C3H/HeJ mouse with alopecia areata. This strain's MHC haplotype is H2-k.

Note on this clone: Gene names follow the mouse nomenclature. Read sequence stops 4 residues before the CDR3 end, and the germline J gene provides the missing end. The J gene is TRBJ1-1, the V gene TRBV5; 12 bases align to TRBD1. The CDR3 contains 18 residues. After removal of 0 bases from V and 4 bases from J, the junction contained 9 bases not matched to a gene. Germline V CDR1 and CDR2: LGHNA, YNLKQL (reference sequence). The covered CDR3 bases are TGTGCCAGCAGCCAAGATTCACTGGGGACAGGGGGCGTCACA. Translating it yields CASSQDSLGTGGVT. The CDR3 reads in full as CASSQDSLGTGGVTEVFF.

Points on this clone: The genes are named according to mouse. The read falls 4 residues short of the CDR3 end, and the missing part is taken from the germline J gene. J is TRBJ2-5 and V is TRBV5, with TRBD1 identical over 9 bases. This CDR3 is built from 16 residues. V shed 1 base, J shed 0 bases, and the junction held 2 bases outside the gene matches. CDR1 and CDR2 (germline): LGHNA, YNLKQL (reference sequence). CDR3 sequence reads: CASSQGTGDNQDTQYF. CDR3 DNA (partial): TGTGCCAGCAGCCAAGGGACAGGGGATAACCAAGAC.

Regarding this clone: The germline and genes are mouse ones. The observed sequence ends 4 residues before the CDR3 terminus, with the missing tail filled in from the germline J gene. This sample also contains other DNA sequences that code for the same CDR3. The chain combines TRBV13-2 with TRBJ2-1, with D maybe TRBD2 (6 bases). The CDR3 extends over 14 amino acids. The V end lost 2 bases, the J end lost 4 bases, and 10 bases lay between the germline ends. Germline V gives CDR1 NNHNN, CDR2 SYGAGS (reference sequence). The CDR3 spells CASGDRDSYAEQFF. CDR3 bases read: TGTGCCAGCGGTGACCGGGACTCTTATGCT.

This clone was found a few times. Each gene name is a mouse one. Read coverage stops 4 residues before the CDR3 terminus; the germline J gene supplies the remainder. The chain recombines TRBV31 with TRBJ2-4; 9 bases are shared with TRBD2. CDR3 length: 16 amino acids. Germline values: CDR1 GKSSPN, CDR2 SITVG. The J segment lost 1 base and the V segment lost 3 bases, leaving 8 bases of the junction unmatched. Incomplete CDR3 DNA: TGTGCCTGGAGCCGGGACTGGGCGGCGGGTCAAAAC. This translates into CAWSRDWAAGQN. The CDR3 reads in full as CAWSRDWAAGQNTLYF.

This clone has just a few counts. Genes here carry mouse names. The DNA ends 4 residues before the CDR3 does, and the rest of the CDR3 is filled in from the germline J gene. This chain links TRBV5 with TRBJ2-3; D remains unclear. This CDR3 is 11 amino acids long. Germline V gene lookup returns CDR1 LGHNA and CDR2 YNLKQL (reference sequence). The CDR3 protein is CASSQKETLYF. The sequenced CDR3 bases are TGTGCCAGCAGCCAAAAAGAA.

A note on this clone: Mouse gene names and germline throughout. The CDR3 end lies 4 residues beyond the end of the read and is filled in from the germline J gene. The rearrangement links TRBV5 to TRBJ2-7, with 8 bases lining up with TRBD2. This CDR3 spans 15 amino acids. In germline, CDR1 is LGHNA, CDR2 YNLKQL (reference sequence). Trimming at V came to 4 bases and at J to 0 bases, leaving 5 bases not matched to a gene. The CDR3 DNA, read in part, is TGTGCCAGCAGCCTCTCGACTGGGGCCTCCTAT. Its protein product is CASSLSTGASY. The entire CDR3 is CASSLSTGASYEQYF.